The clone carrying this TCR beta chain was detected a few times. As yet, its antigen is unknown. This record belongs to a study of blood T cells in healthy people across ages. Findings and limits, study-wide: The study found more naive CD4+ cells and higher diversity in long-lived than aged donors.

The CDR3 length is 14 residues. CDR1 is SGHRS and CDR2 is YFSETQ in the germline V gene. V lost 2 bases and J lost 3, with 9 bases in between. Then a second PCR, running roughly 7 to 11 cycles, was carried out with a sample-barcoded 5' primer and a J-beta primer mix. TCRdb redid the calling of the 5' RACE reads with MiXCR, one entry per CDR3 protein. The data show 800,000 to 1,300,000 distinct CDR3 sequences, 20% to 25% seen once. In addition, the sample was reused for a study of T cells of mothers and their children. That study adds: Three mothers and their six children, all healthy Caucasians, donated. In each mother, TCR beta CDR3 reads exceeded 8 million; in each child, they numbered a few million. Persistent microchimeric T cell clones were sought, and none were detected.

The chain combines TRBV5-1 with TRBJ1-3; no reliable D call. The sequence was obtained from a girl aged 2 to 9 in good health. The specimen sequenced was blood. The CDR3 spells CASSFGQFGNTIYF. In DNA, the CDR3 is TGCGCCAGCAGCTTTGGGCAGTTTGGAAACACCATATATTTT.